These 11 T cell receptor beta chains originate from one sample sequenced in a study of T cells in tuberculosis listed by TCRdb under 2018. Libraries came from the immunoSEQ multiplex PCR assay. Not all clones reach the TCRdb copy of this immuneACCESS table, which keeps in-frame sequences only. Checked studies attribute under half of the gap to unresolved V genes and leave the rest unexplained. Across this sample there are 50,000 to 65,000 clones, with approximately 85% seen only once. The ten largest clones represent less than 25% of the sample. After being thawed and rested overnight, PBMC were stained with GMM-loaded CD1B tetramer, a Live/Dead dye and anti-CD3, and were then sorted on a FACS Aria II. CD1B tetramers were loaded with C32 glucose monomycolate purified from Rhodococcus equi. Sequencing used CD1b-GMM tetramer-negative cells sorted from PBMCs. This specimen's cell subset or site label, per the study, means: T cells not binding CD1B-GMM tetramer, sorted from same donor. The receptors originated from an adult woman with latent tuberculosis.

The chain carries TRBV21-1 and TRBJ1-5; the table's D call, TRBD1, was not checked against the DNA. TRBV21-1 is tagged as a pseudogene. The CDR3 covers 18 residues. CDR3 sequence (DNA): TGTGCCAGCAGCAAACAACCGAACCCAGGTAAGAGCAATCAGCCCCAGCATTTT. This gives the protein CASSKQPNPGKSNQPQHF.

This chain connects TRBV25-1 to TRBJ2-7; 10 positions match TRBD1. The germline V gene has CDR1 MGHDK and CDR2 SYGVNS. This CDR3 region has 18 residues. V lost 0 bases and J lost 5; bases outside the gene matches: 13. Here the CDR3 reads CASSEYFHGTGDFNEQYF. CDR3 DNA sequence: TGTGCCAGCAGTGAATATTTTCATGGGACAGGGGATTTCAACGAGCAGTACTTC.

The chain combines TRBV4-3 with TRBJ1-6, with 7 bases aligning to TRBD1. CDR3 length equals 18 residues. CDR1 and CDR2 (germline): LGHNA, YSLEER. With V trimmed by 1 base and J by 8 bases, 14 bases remained unmatched. CDR3 sequence (DNA): TGCGCCAGCAGCCAAGGTCTTAAGGGGGCCTCCTTCCATTCACCCCTCCACTTT. Protein sequence: CASSQGLKGASFHSPLHF.

The chain has TRBV4-2 and TRBJ1-4; a weak D match, TRBD1 (5 bases). The CDR3 extends over 17 amino acids. Trimming removed 1 base at V and 1 base at J, with 13 bases between. The germline V gene encodes CDR1 LGHNA and CDR2 YNFKEQ. This chain's CDR3 is CASSQVGGGGTNEKLFF. The CDR3 DNA reads TGTGCCAGCAGCCAAGTTGGGGGGGGTGGAACTAATGAAAAACTGTTTTTT.

This clone appeared once. The chain combines TRBV19 with TRBJ2-1; 9 positions match TRBD2. The CDR3 loop spans 16 amino acids. V was clipped by 4 bases and J by 1 base; unmatched bases: 5. The germline V gene has CDR1 LNHDA and CDR2 SQIVND (reference sequence). CDR3 region: CASSTVLAGSYNEQFF. For the CDR3, the DNA is TGTGCCAGTAGTACCGTACTAGCGGGTTCCTACAATGAGCAGTTCTTC.

The gene calls are TRBV18 and TRBJ2-3; 8 nucleotides agree with TRBD1. The trim removed 1 base at V and 6 bases at J, leaving 3 bases unmatched. The CDR3 is made up of 14 amino acids. Germline CDR1 reads KGHSH; CDR2 reads LQKENI. The CDR3 bases are TGTGCCAGCTCACCACGTCGGACAGGGGATACGCAGTATTTT. Translation gives CASSPRRTGDTQYF. The full variable domain, rest sourced from reference TRBV18 and TRBJ2-3, is NAGVMQNPRHLVRRRGQEARLRCSPMKGHSHVYWYRQLPEEGLKFMVYLQKENIIDESGMPKERFSAEFPKEGPSILRIQQVVRGDSAAYFCASSPRRTGDTQYFGPGTRLTVL.

This chain links TRBV5-1 with TRBJ1-2; 7 bases are a match to TRBD1. Germline V gene sequence: CDR1 SGHRS, CDR2 YFSETQ. The CDR3 runs to 15 residues. J lost 4 bases, V lost 0 bases, and 6 bases had no gene match. The CDR3 reads CASSLGDRVSYGYTF. In DNA form, the CDR3 reads TGCGCCAGCAGCTTGGGAGACAGGGTTTCCTATGGCTACACCTTC.

This clone was seen a handful of times. The CDR3 DNA follows: TGTGCCAGCAGCCCGGCGGTTAGCTATGGCTACACCTTC. Protein product: CASSPAVSYGYTF. The chain joins TRBV7-8 to TRBJ1-2; D is ambiguous. The ends were cut back, 5 bases at V and 4 bases at J, with 11 bases in the middle. The CDR3 totals 13 residues. CDR1 is SGHVS and CDR2 is FQNEAQ in the germline V gene.

The chain uses TRBV6-5 and TRBJ1-2; D is uncertain. The CDR3 has 13 amino acids. Germline CDR1 and CDR2: MNHEY and SVGAGI. V lost 6 bases and J lost 2, with 10 bases in between. CDR3 DNA: TGTGCCAGCAGGACCGACTTAAACTATGGCTACACCTTC. Residues: CASRTDLNYGYTF.

This sequence joins TRBV10-3 and TRBJ2-1, with 8 bases lining up with TRBD2. J was trimmed by 2 bases and V by 0 bases; bases with no gene match: 3. This CDR3 spans 16 amino acids. CDR1 ENHRY and CDR2 SYGVKD come from the germline V gene. CDR3 in DNA: TGTGCCATCAGTGAGTCGAGCGGGGGAACCTACAATGAGCAGTTCTTC. Its translation: CAISESSGGTYNEQFF.

The J gene is TRBJ2-1, the V gene TRBV21-1; no DNA check was done on the table's D call, TRBD2. TRBV21-1 is a pseudogene segment. The CDR3 is 16 amino acids. The CDR3 nucleotides read TGTGCCAGCAGCAAAGCGCTAGCGGGGGGGAACAATGAGCAGTTCTTC. This encodes CASSKALAGGNNEQFF.